Listed below are T cell receptor beta chains from one sample, sequenced in a study of blood T cell repertoires in COVID-19. Method: immunoSEQ multiplex PCR; TCRdb's copy keeps in-frame clones and lacks some. The sample lists 40,000 to 60,000 clones, around 83% occurring once. Sequenced sample: peripheral blood. The receptors were sampled from a man in his forties with active COVID-19. Each CDR3 is given with its conserved first and last residue. A D gene is named only where the DNA matches it firmly. Not all rows give a size; the values are once, few, many and, for expanded clones, a class.

clone size	V gene	CDR3 length	D gene	J gene	CDR3 DNA	CDR3 protein
-	TRBV3-1/TRBV3-2	13	-	TRBJ2-5	TGTGCCAGCAGCCAAGACGTGCAAGAGACCCAGTACTTC	CASSQDVQETQYF
-	TRBV10-3	15	-	TRBJ1-1	TGTGCCATCAGTGAAACCCCGGAGTATTTCGCTGAAGCTTTCTTT	CAISETPEYFAEAFF
once	TRBV5-6	16	TRBD1	TRBJ1-2	TGTGCCAGCAGCTCGGGCACGGGACAGGGTAACTATGGCTACACCTTC	CASSSGTGQGNYGYTF
-	TRBV5-1	14	-	TRBJ1-1	TGCGCCAGCAGCTTGGAACAGGGCCTTACTGAAGCTTTCTTT	CASSLEQGLTEAFF
-	TRBV5-1	12	-	TRBJ2-1	TGCGCCAGCAGCTTGTTCAGGGTTGAGCAGTTCTTC	CASSLFRVEQFF
-	TRBV5-1	17	TRBD2	TRBJ2-1	TGCGCCAGCAGCTTGAAGCCTAGCGGGGGGGCCTCCAATGAGCAGTTCTTC	CASSLKPSGGASNEQFF
-	TRBV19	13	TRBD2	TRBJ2-2	TGTGCCAGTACCCCAGCGGGAGCCGGGGAGCTGTTTTTT	CASTPAGAGELFF
-	TRBV10-1	13	TRBD1	TRBJ1-2	TGCGCCAGCAGTGAAGGACAGGACTATGGCTACACCTTC	CASSEGQDYGYTF
-	TRBV28	18	TRBD2	TRBJ2-1	TGTGCCAGCAGTTTCCTCTCCTCTAGCGGGAGGGCCTTCAATGAGCAGTTCTTC	CASSFLSSSGRAFNEQFF
-	TRBV3-1/TRBV3-2	14	-	TRBJ1-2	TGTGCCAGCAGCCTACGAGGAGGGGCGGATGGCTACACCTTC	CASSLRGGADGYTF
-	TRBV7-9	16	-	TRBJ2-5	TGTGCCAGCAGCCCAAGAGGACAGATTGCCTTGGGGACCCAGTACTTC	CASSPRGQIALGTQYF
-	TRBV19	16	-	TRBJ1-1	TGTGCCAGTAGTAATCCCTCCGGTATCCCCTTCCCTGAAGCTTTCTTT	CASSNPSGIPFPEAFF
-	TRBV2	13	-	TRBJ2-3	TGTGCCAGCAGTGGTTCCGAGGAAGATACGCAGTATTTT	CASSGSEEDTQYF
-	TRBV24-1	15	TRBD1	TRBJ1-4	TGTGCCACCAGTGACGCCGGGACAGAAGGGGAAAAACTGTTTTTT	CATSDAGTEGEKLFF
-	TRBV7-8	15	TRBD1	TRBJ1-1	TGTGCCAGCAGCTTAGTCACAGGGGGCCCGGCTGAAGCTTTCTTT	CASSLVTGGPAEAFF
-	TRBV14	17	-	TRBJ1-1	TGTGCCAGCAGCCCCCTAGGGACTCTGGTGGCGAACACTGAAGCTTTCTTT	CASSPLGTLVANTEAFF
-	TRBV2	15	-	TRBJ2-4	TGTGCCAGCAGTGAAACAGCGGTAGCCAAAAACATTCAGTACTTC	CASSETAVAKNIQYF
-	TRBV19	13	TRBD1	TRBJ1-1	TGTGCCAGTAGTACTTACGGGACAGTGGGAGCTTTCTTT	CASSTYGTVGAFF
-	TRBV27	16	TRBD1	TRBJ1-6	TGTGCCAGCAGTGGGTACAGGGGGGGGAATAATTCACCCCTCCACTTT	CASSGYRGGNNSPLHF
once	TRBV7-9	13	TRBD1	TRBJ1-2	TGTGCCAGCAGTAGGGACAGGGGGCTTGGCTACACCTTC	CASSRDRGLGYTF
-	TRBV27	17	-	TRBJ1-5	TGTGCCAGCAGTTTATTGGGCGGGGAGTTTAGCAATCAGCCCCAGCATTTT	CASSLLGGEFSNQPQHF
-	TRBV18	18	-	TRBJ1-5	TGTGCCAGCTCACCCGGGGGCGGGGGCTCGGGGTTCAATCAGCCCCAGCATTTT	CASSPGGGGSGFNQPQHF
-	TRBV7-3	16	-	TRBJ2-2	TGTGCCAGCAGCTCAACCCGGGTAGCGAACACCGGGGAGCTGTTTTTT	CASSSTRVANTGELFF
few	TRBV3-1/TRBV3-2	14	-	TRBJ2-7	TGTGCCAGCAGCCAAGATCTGACTCCCTACGAGCAGTACTTC	CASSQDLTPYEQYF
-	TRBV3-1/TRBV3-2	14	-	TRBJ2-2	TGTGCCAGCAGCCAATCTGCGAACACCGGGGAGCTGTTTTTT	CASSQSANTGELFF
-	TRBV19	13	-	TRBJ1-1	TGTGCCAGTAGTAAAGGGAGGAGCACTGAAGCTTTCTTT	CASSKGRSTEAFF
-	TRBV6-6	13	-	TRBJ2-2	TGTGCCAGCACCAGGGGCCCCGACGGGGAGCTGTTTTTT	CASTRGPDGELFF
-	TRBV7-5	14	-	TRBJ1-6	TGTGCCAGAAGCTTAAGTACGGAGAATTCACCCCTCCACTTT	CARSLSTENSPLHF
-	TRBV9	16	TRBD1	TRBJ1-2	TGTGCCAGCAGCGTGAAGCCGGGACAGGGAATAGGTGGCTACACCTTC	CASSVKPGQGIGGYTF
-	TRBV10-3	16	-	TRBJ2-7	TGTGCCATCAGTGAGTCGGCGGACAGTATCGGCTACGAGCAGTACTTC	CAISESADSIGYEQYF
-	TRBV2	14	-	TRBJ2-7	TGTGCCAGCAGGGTTCTATACCCAACCTACGAGCAGTACTTC	CASRVLYPTYEQYF
-	TRBV30	14	TRBD1	TRBJ1-5	TGTGCCTGGAGGGGAGCAGGGGGCGATCAGCCCCAGCATTTT	CAWRGAGGDQPQHF
-	TRBV24-1	14	-	TRBJ1-5	TGTGCCACAGGAGGGCAGGTTAGCAATCAGCCCCAGCATTTT	CATGGQVSNQPQHF
-	TRBV30	13	-	TRBJ1-1	TGTGCCTGGAGCCACAATGTGAACACTGAAGCTTTCTTT	CAWSHNVNTEAFF
-	TRBV5-5	18	TRBD1	TRBJ2-7	TGTGCCAGCAGCTTGGCCAGTGGCGGGCAGGGGGTTCCCCAGGAGCAGTACTTC	CASSLASGGQGVPQEQYF
few	TRBV7-3	14	-	TRBJ2-7	TGTGCCAGCAGCGCCCGTGGACTTGAGAACGAGCAGTACTTC	CASSARGLENEQYF
-	TRBV5-1	15	-	TRBJ2-5	TGCGCCAGCAGCTTGGTACTACAGGCCCAAGAGACCCAGTACTTC	CASSLVLQAQETQYF
-	TRBV14	20	TRBD1	TRBJ2-6	TGTGCCAGCAGCCGCCTTCGGGCTGGACAGGCCTTCTCTGGGGCCAACGTCCTGACTTTC	CASSRLRAGQAFSGANVLTF
-	TRBV28	13	-	TRBJ1-5	TGTGCCAGCAGTTTTAATAGCAATCAGCCCCAGCATTTT	CASSFNSNQPQHF
-	TRBV27	16	TRBD1	TRBJ1-1	TGTGCCAGCAGTTTAACTGGACAGGGGATGAACACTGAAGCTTTCTTT	CASSLTGQGMNTEAFF
-	TRBV7-9	14	-	TRBJ2-3	TGTGCCAGCACCGGGGAGCGGAGCACAGATACGCAGTATTTT	CASTGERSTDTQYF
once	TRBV15	13	-	TRBJ2-7	TGTGCCACCAGGGCCGGAGGGGACGCCGAGCAGTACTTC	CATRAGGDAEQYF
-	TRBV28	13	TRBD1	TRBJ1-1	TGTGCCAGCAGTTTAGCCCAGGGGGATGAAGCTTTCTTT	CASSLAQGDEAFF
-	TRBV7-8	14	-	TRBJ1-3	TGTGCCAGCAGCCCCCCGACTTTTGGAAACACCATATATTTT	CASSPPTFGNTIYF
-	TRBV2	14	-	TRBJ1-1	TGTGCCAGCAACATGAGGGTTGGGAGCACTGAAGCTTTCTTT	CASNMRVGSTEAFF
-	TRBV20-1	15	TRBD1	TRBJ1-5	TGCAGTGCTAGTCCGGACAGGGGTTGGAATCAGCCCCAGCATTTT	CSASPDRGWNQPQHF
-	TRBV28	14	-	TRBJ2-7	TGTGCCACGTCAGCCCCCGGGGAGGCCTACGAGCAGTACTTC	CATSAPGEAYEQYF
-	TRBV9	16	TRBD2	TRBJ2-1	TGTGCCAGCAGCGTCCTAGCGGGAGGGATGAACAATGAGCAGTTCTTC	CASSVLAGGMNNEQFF
-	TRBV6-1	19	-	TRBJ2-3	TGTGCCAGCAGTGAAGCGGCTTCTTCGGGGGTGGGGGGCACAGATACGCAGTATTTT	CASSEAASSGVGGTDTQYF
-	TRBV30	19	TRBD2	TRBJ2-3	TGTGCCTGGAATCGAGGGGCTAGCGGGAGGGTTGGAAGCACAGATACGCAGTATTTT	CAWNRGASGRVGSTDTQYF
few	TRBV10-1	14	-	TRBJ1-6	TGCGCCAGCAGTGAGTCGATCGGGGATTCACCCCTCCACTTT	CASSESIGDSPLHF
once	TRBV9	20	TRBD1	TRBJ2-2	TGTGCCAGCAGCGTCACCGGGACAGGGGGTTGGTCGTTCCCCACCGGGGAGCTGTTTTTT	CASSVTGTGGWSFPTGELFF
-	TRBV5-8	16	TRBD1	TRBJ1-5	TGTGCCAGCAGCTTGGGGGGGACAGGGCGACCCCAGCCCCAGCATTTT	CASSLGGTGRPQPQHF
-	TRBV18	14	-	TRBJ2-5	TGTGCCAGCTCACCGACAGGTTCCCAAGAGACCCAGTACTTC	CASSPTGSQETQYF
-	TRBV27	14	TRBD1	TRBJ2-7	TGTGCCAGCAGTCTCCGGGACAGGGACTACGAGCAGTACTTC	CASSLRDRDYEQYF
-	TRBV30	14	TRBD2	TRBJ2-1	TGTGCCTCTACGGGGAGCGGGAGAGTAAATGAGCAGTTCTTC	CASTGSGRVNEQFF
-	TRBV5-1	16	-	TRBJ2-3	TGCGCCAGCAGCTTGGGGGACACTCCCTTCACAGATACGCAGTATTTT	CASSLGDTPFTDTQYF
-	TRBV28	17	TRBD2	TRBJ2-1	TGTGCCAGCAGTTCAAATCCCGGGACTAGCAGGAACAATGAGCAGTTCTTC	CASSSNPGTSRNNEQFF
-	TRBV28	16	-	TRBJ1-3	TGTGCCAGCAGTCCCCCCCAGATCATCTCTGGAAACACCATATATTTT	CASSPPQIISGNTIYF
-	TRBV20-1	12	-	TRBJ2-5	TGCAGTGCTAGTTTAAGCGGAGAGACCCAGTACTTC	CSASLSGETQYF